This TCR beta chain was captured in a study of cytomegalovirus exposure and HLA in healthy donors. J gave up 4 bases and V 8 bases, and 11 bases lay outside the gene matches. CDR1 is LNHDA, CDR2 SQIVND, per germline (reference sequence). The CDR3 totals 15 residues. Only one count was recorded for this clone. The PCR had 60 Vbeta and 13 Jbeta primers. Clones were read by immunoSEQ multiplex PCR, and TCRdb kept only the in-frame ones, dropping some. The sample consists of about 80,000 clones, approximately 60% of them appearing once. The receptor's source is a male donor in good health and CMV-seropositive. Sequenced input: PBMCs. The gene calls are TRBV19 and TRBJ2-1; 7 nucleotides match TRBD1. CDR3 residues: CASLLTGAGYNEQFF. CDR3 sequence (DNA): TGTGCCAGTCTACTAACAGGGGCGGGTTACAATGAGCAGTTCTTC.